The T cell receptor beta chain described here comes from a study of PD-L1 blockade in urothelial cancer. For the study at large: Samples came from 3 weeks, at the second dose, and 6 weeks into treatment.

Libraries were prepared by immunoSEQ multiplex PCR; TCRdb keeps only in-frame clonotypes and omits some of them. The repertoire includes 60,000 to 65,000 clones, around 86% of them detected once, and roughly 3.5% sits in the top ten. The time point: pretreatment peripheral blood. Locally advanced or metastatic urothelial carcinoma affected all patients. The V and J ends lost 3 bases and 5 bases, in that order; junction bases with no gene match: 6. This CDR3 comprises 14 residues. Per germline, CDR1 SGHVS and CDR2 FQNEAQ. Here the sequenced sample was PBMCs, taken around atezolizumab (anti-PD-L1) treatment. The chain joins TRBV7-8 to TRBJ2-5; 7 bases agree with TRBD1. This receptor was identified in a man between 65 and 79 years old with urothelial cancer. The CDR3 coding sequence is TGTGCCAGCAGCTTCCCGGGACAGCGGGAGACCCAGTACTTC. The encoded protein is CASSFPGQRETQYF.